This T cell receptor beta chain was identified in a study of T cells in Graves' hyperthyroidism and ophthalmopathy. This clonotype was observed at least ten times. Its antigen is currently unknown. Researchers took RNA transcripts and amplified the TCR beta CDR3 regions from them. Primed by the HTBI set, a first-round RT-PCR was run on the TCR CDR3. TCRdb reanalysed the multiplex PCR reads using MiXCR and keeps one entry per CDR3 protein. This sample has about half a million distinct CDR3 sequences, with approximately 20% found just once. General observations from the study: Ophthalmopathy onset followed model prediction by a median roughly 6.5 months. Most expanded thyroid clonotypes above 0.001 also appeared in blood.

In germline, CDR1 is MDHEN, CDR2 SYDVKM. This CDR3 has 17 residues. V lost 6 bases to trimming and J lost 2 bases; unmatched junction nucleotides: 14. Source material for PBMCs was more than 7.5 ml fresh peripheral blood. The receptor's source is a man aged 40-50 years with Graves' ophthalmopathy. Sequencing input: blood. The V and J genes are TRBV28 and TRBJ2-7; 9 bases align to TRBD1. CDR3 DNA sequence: TGTGCCAGCAGCCACGGGGATTCGGGACAGGGAACCTACGAGCAGTACTTC. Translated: CASSHGDSGQGTYEQYF.